The rows below give T cell receptor beta chains drawn from one sample of a study of T-cell reconstitution after alpha-beta-depleted transplantation in children. TCRdb reanalysed the PCR reads using MiXCR and keeps one entry per CDR3 protein. The sample yields around 270,000 distinct CDR3 sequences, roughly 7.8% seen once. The source was peripheral blood, collected 360 days after TCRalphabeta/CD19-depleted stem cell transplant. These receptors originate from a female patient between 2 and 15 years old who had a stem cell transplant for Fanconi anemia, so the T cells may come from the graft donor. CDR3s include the opening cysteine and the closing phenylalanine or tryptophan. A D gene is named only where the DNA matches it firmly. Where a row states a size, it is once, few, many or the class of an expanded clone; other rows omit it.

v_call: TRBV6-2/TRBV6-3
d_call: TRBD1
clone_size: few
j_call: TRBJ2-7
cdr3_aa: CASRLQGANPYEQYF
cdr3_nt: TGTGCCAGCAGACTACAGGGGGCGAACCCCTACGAGCAGTACTTC

v_call: TRBV18
d_call: -
clone_size: many
j_call: TRBJ2-7
cdr3_aa: CASSSSDVGTYEQYF
cdr3_nt: TGTGCCAGCTCGTCTTCCGACGTCGGCACCTACGAGCAGTACTTC

v_call: TRBV4-1
d_call: TRBD1
clone_size: many
j_call: TRBJ2-1
cdr3_aa: CASSLSPGQGPYNEQFF
cdr3_nt: TGCGCCAGCAGCCTTTCACCGGGACAGGGCCCTTACAATGAGCAGTTCTTC

v_call: TRBV5-4
d_call: -
clone_size: -
j_call: TRBJ1-2
cdr3_aa: CASSLEVFIGLTNYGYTF
cdr3_nt: TGTGCCAGCAGCTTGGAGGTCTTCATAGGACTTACCAACTATGGCTACACCTTC

v_call: TRBV28
d_call: -
clone_size: many
j_call: TRBJ2-2
cdr3_aa: CATGGIRDGGTNTGELFF
cdr3_nt: TGTGCCACCGGAGGGATCCGGGACGGAGGAACAAACACCGGGGAGCTGTTTTTT

v_call: TRBV7-9
d_call: TRBD1
clone_size: many
j_call: TRBJ1-1
cdr3_aa: CASSFLAGTGGTEAFF
cdr3_nt: TGTGCCAGCAGCTTTTTAGCCGGGACAGGGGGCACTGAAGCTTTCTTT

v_call: TRBV6-1
d_call: -
clone_size: few
j_call: TRBJ2-7
cdr3_aa: CASTLGETTYEQYF
cdr3_nt: TGTGCCAGCACCTTAGGGGAGACGACCTACGAGCAGTACTTC

v_call: TRBV20-1
d_call: TRBD2
clone_size: many
j_call: TRBJ2-5
cdr3_aa: CSARDLARSGGPRETQYF
cdr3_nt: TGCAGTGCTAGAGATCTCGCTCGGAGCGGGGGGCCGAGGGAGACCCAGTACTTC

v_call: TRBV5-1
d_call: -
clone_size: many
j_call: TRBJ1-6
cdr3_aa: CASSLEDMGSPLHF
cdr3_nt: TGCGCCAGCAGCTTGGAGGACATGGGGTCACCCCTCCACTTT

v_call: TRBV9
d_call: -
clone_size: -
j_call: TRBJ2-5
cdr3_aa: CASSVTLGGGRETQYF
cdr3_nt: TGTGCCAGCAGCGTCACCCTAGGGGGGGGAAGGGAGACCCAGTACTTC

v_call: TRBV6-1
d_call: -
clone_size: many
j_call: TRBJ2-1
cdr3_aa: CASSPSESSYNEQFF
cdr3_nt: TGTGCCAGCAGCCCCAGCGAGAGCTCCTACAATGAGCAGTTCTTC

v_call: TRBV12-3/TRBV12-4
d_call: -
clone_size: many
j_call: TRBJ1-2
cdr3_aa: CASSFGGRDYGYTF
cdr3_nt: TGTGCCAGCAGTTTCGGGGGGAGGGACTATGGCTACACCTTC

v_call: TRBV6-5
d_call: -
clone_size: many
j_call: TRBJ1-1
cdr3_aa: CASSYSIGGNTEAFF
cdr3_nt: TGTGCCAGCAGTTACAGTATAGGGGGGAACACTGAAGCTTTCTTT

v_call: TRBV7-2
d_call: -
clone_size: -
j_call: TRBJ2-7
cdr3_aa: CASSLAGRVDEQYF
cdr3_nt: TGTGCCAGCAGCTTAGCGGGCAGGGTCGACGAGCAGTACTTC

v_call: TRBV6-5
d_call: -
clone_size: few
j_call: TRBJ2-7
cdr3_aa: CASSLVMRAGYEQYF
cdr3_nt: TGTGCCAGCAGTTTAGTTATGCGGGCTGGCTACGAGCAGTACTTC

v_call: TRBV27
d_call: TRBD1
clone_size: many
j_call: TRBJ1-1
cdr3_aa: CASSPSWAGGGWNTEAFF
cdr3_nt: TGTGCCAGCAGCCCCAGCTGGGCAGGGGGCGGCTGGAACACTGAAGCTTTCTTT

v_call: TRBV6-5
d_call: -
clone_size: few
j_call: TRBJ2-2
cdr3_aa: CASSYSMGGPNTGELFF
cdr3_nt: TGTGCCAGCAGTTACTCGATGGGGGGCCCCAACACCGGGGAGCTGTTTTTT

v_call: TRBV30
d_call: -
clone_size: -
j_call: TRBJ2-7
cdr3_aa: CAWSVRADPRIRAYEQYF
cdr3_nt: TGTGCCTGGAGTGTCCGGGCGGATCCAAGGATAAGAGCCTACGAGCAGTACTTC

v_call: TRBV2
d_call: -
clone_size: many
j_call: TRBJ1-2
cdr3_aa: CASSDTYGYTF
cdr3_nt: TGTGCCAGCAGTGATACCTATGGCTACACCTTC